This TCR beta chain was recovered during a study of blood T cell repertoires in COVID-19. Background on the study: Samples came from the United States, Italy and Spain, spanning acute and convalescent COVID-19. PBMCs, B-cell-depleted T cells, or T cells were the source of the cDNA or gDNA that made up the material.

Only one count was recorded for this clone. Study processing details: Nucleated cell counts were estimated from reference gene primer amplification. Data came from immunoSEQ multiplex PCR; TCRdb stores just in-frame clones and leaves some out. D and trimming come from the DNA, and the V and J calls and clone size come from that table. Among about 150,000 clones listed, about 89% were seen once. The CDR3 covers 13 residues. V dropped 0 bases and J dropped 1 base, with 5 bases sitting between them. Germline loops: CDR1 SGHRS, CDR2 YFSETQ. Material: peripheral blood. The sequence derives from a man older than 75 with acute or convalescent COVID-19. This sequence joins TRBV5-1 and TRBJ2-7; no clear D. The CDR3 sequence: CASSLVPSYEQYF. DNA of the CDR3: TGCGCCAGCAGCTTGGTCCCGTCCTACGAGCAGTACTTC.